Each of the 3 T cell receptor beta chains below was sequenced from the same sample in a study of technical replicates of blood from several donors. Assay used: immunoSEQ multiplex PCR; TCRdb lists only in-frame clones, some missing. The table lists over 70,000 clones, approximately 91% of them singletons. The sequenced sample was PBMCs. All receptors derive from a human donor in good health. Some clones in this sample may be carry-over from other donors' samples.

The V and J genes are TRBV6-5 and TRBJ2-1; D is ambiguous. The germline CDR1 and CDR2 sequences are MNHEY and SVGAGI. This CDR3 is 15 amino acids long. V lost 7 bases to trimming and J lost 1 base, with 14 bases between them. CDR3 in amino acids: CASTGSRLSYNEQFF. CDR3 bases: TGTGCCAGCACCGGTAGTCGTCTGTCCTACAATGAGCAGTTCTTC.

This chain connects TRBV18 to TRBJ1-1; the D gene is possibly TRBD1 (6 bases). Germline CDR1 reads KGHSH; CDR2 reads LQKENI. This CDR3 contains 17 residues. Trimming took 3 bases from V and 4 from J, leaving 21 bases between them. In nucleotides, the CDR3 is TGTGCCAGCTCACCGGGACTCGGGGGAGGGGGTCCCACTGAAGCTTTCTTT. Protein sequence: CASSPGLGGGGPTEAFF.

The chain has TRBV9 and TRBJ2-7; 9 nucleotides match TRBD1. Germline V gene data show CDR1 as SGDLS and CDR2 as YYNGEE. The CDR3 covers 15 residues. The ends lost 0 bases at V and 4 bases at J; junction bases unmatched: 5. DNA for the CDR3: TGTGCCAGCAGCGTAGGGGGGACAGGGTCATACGAGCAGTACTTC. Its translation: CASSVGGTGSYEQYF.